Shown below are 27 T cell receptor beta chains from a single sample sequenced in a study of T cell clones after liver transplantation. Alloreactive TCRbeta sequences came from sequencing proliferating CFSE-low cells in the MLR. These receptors' targets are unknown. Libraries were prepared by immunoSEQ multiplex PCR; TCRdb keeps only in-frame clonotypes and omits some of them. This table holds roughly 4,600 clones, over 25% found once. Input material: CD4+ T cells from cultured PBMCs. Every receptor here comes from a human patient who received a liver transplant. Some T cells may trace back to the graft donor.

The chain combines TRBV19 with TRBJ2-1; unclear D gene. There are 14 residues in the CDR3. Deletions cut 9 bases from V and 10 bases from J, with 22 bases between. In germline, CDR1 is LNHDA, CDR2 SQIVND (reference sequence). The CDR3 is CASRYSGVVGEQFF. The CDR3 DNA is TGTGCCAGCCGATATAGTGGTGTGGTAGGGGAGCAGTTCTTC.

This clone has more than one count but fewer than ten. J is TRBJ2-3 and V is TRBV7-3; D is unresolved. Deletions cut 1 base from V and 6 bases from J, with 8 bases between. Germline V gene sequence: CDR1 SGHTA, CDR2 FQGTGA. This CDR3 has 13 residues. CDR3 amino acids: CASSLMIPDTQYF. The CDR3 bases are TGTGCCAGCAGCTTAATGATTCCGGATACGCAGTATTTT.

This clone is labeled medium-sized. The CDR3 spells CASSPTGFPGIHSPLHF. CDR3 nucleotides: TGTGCCAGCAGCCCAACGGGGTTTCCGGGGATCCATTCACCCCTCCACTTT. The gene calls are TRBV5-4 and TRBJ1-6; D gene uncertain. This CDR3 comprises 17 residues. Germline V gene lookup returns CDR1 SGHNT and CDR2 YYREEE (reference sequence). The ends were cut back, 4 bases at V and 8 bases at J, with 22 bases in the middle.

This clone was detected only once. The chain has TRBV4-3 and TRBJ1-1, with 7 bases matching TRBD1. Germline CDR1 and CDR2: LGHNA and YSLEER. V trimming: 3 bases; J trimming: 3 bases; junction bases outside the gene matches: 7. The CDR3 totals 15 residues. In DNA form, the CDR3 reads TGCGCCAGCAGCCATACTCGGACAGGTCACACTGAAGCTTTCTTT. Protein product: CASSHTRTGHTEAFF.

V usage is TRBV5-1 and J usage is TRBJ2-7; 11 nucleotides line up with TRBD2. Losses at the gene ends were 2 bases for V and 4 bases for J; bases not matched to a gene: 2. CDR3 size: 14 residues. CDR1 and CDR2 (germline): SGHRS, YFSETQ. The CDR3: CASSFGTSGYEQYF. Here the CDR3 DNA reads TGCGCCAGCAGCTTCGGGACTAGCGGATACGAGCAGTACTTC. Looking up the rest from reference TRBV5-1 and TRBJ2-7 gives the full variable domain: KAGVTQTPRYLIKTRGQQVTLSCSPISGHRSVSWYQQTPGQGLQFLFEYFSETQRNKGNFPGRFSGRQFSNSRSEMNVSTLELGDSALYLCASSFGTSGYEQYFGPGTRLTVT.

This clone was recorded a few times. This chain uses TRBV5-1 with TRBJ1-1, with D uncertain. The CDR3 is made up of 13 amino acids. Germline V lookup: CDR1 SGHRS, CDR2 YFSETQ. Trimming removed 0 bases at V and 0 bases at J, with 3 bases between. The CDR3 sequence: CASSLALNTEAFF. The CDR3 DNA reads TGCGCCAGCAGCTTGGCATTGAACACTGAAGCTTTCTTT. Complete variable domain (other parts from reference TRBV5-1 and TRBJ1-1): KAGVTQTPRYLIKTRGQQVTLSCSPISGHRSVSWYQQTPGQGLQFLFEYFSETQRNKGNFPGRFSGRQFSNSRSEMNVSTLELGDSALYLCASSLALNTEAFFGQGTRLTVV.

The chain links TRBV18 to TRBJ1-1, with a weak D call TRBD1 (6 bases). This CDR3 has 15 amino acids. CDR1 is KGHSH and CDR2 is LQKENI in the germline V gene. V was clipped by 3 bases and J by 2 bases, with 13 bases between them. Written as DNA, the CDR3 is TGTGCCAGCTCACCCCAGGGGCGGATAAACACTGAAGCTTTCTTT. Amino acid sequence: CASSPQGRINTEAFF.

This clone was detected a few times. V is TRBV5-8 and J is TRBJ2-5; 8 bases fit TRBD1. The CDR3 consists of 16 residues. CDR1 is SGHTS, CDR2 YDEGEE, per germline. With 4 bases clipped from V and 3 bases from J, the junction kept 11 bases outside the gene matches. The CDR3 loop is CASSLGAGGHKETQYF. The CDR3 nucleotides are TGTGCCAGCAGCCTAGGGGCAGGGGGCCACAAAGAGACCCAGTACTTC.

This clone has more than one count but fewer than ten. This sequence may be a read error, since a much larger clone differs from it by one base. The chain couples TRBV5-1 to TRBJ2-1; D call uncertain. V lost 4 bases, J lost 5 bases, and 7 bases lay in between. The CDR3 covers 12 residues. Germline V gene lookup returns CDR1 SGHRS and CDR2 YFSETQ. CDR3 sequence: CASSLENNEQFF. CDR3 DNA: TGCGCCAGCAGCCTTGAGAACAATGAGCAGTTCTTC.

This clone was detected a few times. The chain employs TRBV5-4 and TRBJ2-5; 13 bases match TRBD2. CDR3 size: 15 residues. Germline CDR1 is SGHNT and CDR2 is YYREEE (reference sequence). The V segment lost 4 bases and the J segment 4 bases; nucleotides outside the gene matches: 4. Here the CDR3 reads CASSPRTSGRETQYF. The CDR3 DNA reads TGTGCCAGCAGCCCGCGGACTAGCGGGAGAGAGACCCAGTACTTC. The variable domain in full, completed from reference TRBV5-4 and TRBJ2-5, reads ETGVTQSPTHLIKTRGQQVTLRCSSQSGHNTVSWYQQALGQGPQFIFQYYREEENGRGNFPPRFSGLQFPNYSSELNVNALELDDSALYLCASSPRTSGRETQYFGPGTRLLVL.

The chain combines TRBV6-5 with TRBJ2-7; D could derive from TRBD1 or TRBD2 (5 bases each). There are 13 residues in the CDR3. V was clipped by 6 bases and J by 2 bases, with 11 bases between them. Germline V lookup: CDR1 MNHEY, CDR2 SVGAGI. The CDR3 sequence: CASSPGPTYEQYF. The CDR3 nucleotides read TGTGCCAGCAGCCCGGGACCGACCTACGAGCAGTACTTC.

This rearrangement joins TRBV5-4 to TRBJ2-1; D call uncertain. The CDR3 spans 13 residues. Per germline, CDR1 SGHNT and CDR2 YYREEE (reference sequence). V dropped 4 bases and J dropped 4 bases, with 9 bases sitting between them. This CDR3 is CASSQGIYNEQFF. The CDR3, as DNA: TGTGCCAGCAGCCAAGGGATTTACAATGAGCAGTTCTTC. The full variable domain, completed using reference TRBV5-4 and TRBJ2-1, is ETGVTQSPTHLIKTRGQQVTLRCSSQSGHNTVSWYQQALGQGPQFIFQYYREEENGRGNFPPRFSGLQFPNYSSELNVNALELDDSALYLCASSQGIYNEQFFGPGTRLTVL.

Only one count was recorded for this clone. The CDR3 DNA reads as TGCGCCAGCCAAGACGGTGATATGAACACTGAAGCTTTCTTT. Amino acid sequence: CASQDGDMNTEAFF. The V gene is TRBV23-1, the J gene TRBJ1-1; D is ambiguous. TRBV23-1 is classed as an ORF, of uncertain function. V lost 8 bases and J 0 bases, leaving 13 bases between the germline ends. The CDR3 spans 14 residues.

The chain joins TRBV12-5 to TRBJ1-1; 9 bases are shared with TRBD1. The J segment lost 1 base and the V segment lost 1 base, leaving 1 base of the junction unmatched. The CDR3 covers 15 residues. CDR1 LGHNT and CDR2 FRNRAP come from the germline V gene. The CDR3: CASGLAGQGNTEAFF. CDR3 coding DNA: TGTGCTAGTGGTTTGGCGGGACAGGGGAACACTGAAGCTTTCTTT.

This clone is labeled large. This rearrangement joins TRBV21-1 to TRBJ1-1; the table's D call of TRBD1 was not tested on the DNA. TRBV21-1 is termed a pseudogene. CDR3 length: 16 amino acids. The DNA of the CDR3 is TGTGCCAGCAGCAAGTTAGGGGGACAGGGAATGGGGAAAGCTTTCTTT. It translates to CASSKLGGQGMGKAFF.

V and J are TRBV11-1 and TRBJ1-1, with D unresolved. Looked up from germline, CDR1 is SGHAT and CDR2 is FQDESV (reference sequence). The CDR3 is made up of 16 amino acids. V was shortened by 1 base and J by 1 base, with 13 bases between the two germline ends. This CDR3 reads CASSLGRTLKNTEAFF. The CDR3 DNA reads as TGTGCCAGCAGCTTAGGAAGAACACTGAAGAACACTGAAGCTTTCTTT. The whole variable domain, remainder taken from reference TRBV11-1 and TRBJ1-1, is EAEVAQSPRYKITEKSQAVAFWCDPISGHATLYWYRQILGQGPELLVQFQDESVVDDSQLPKDRFSAERLKGVDSTLKIQPAELGDSAMYLCASSLGRTLKNTEAFFGQGTRLTVV.

This clone was detected a few times. This chain connects TRBV18 to TRBJ1-4, with D possibly being TRBD1 (5 bases). Germline CDR1 KGHSH, CDR2 LQKENI. V lost 2 bases and J 8 bases, leaving 15 bases between the germline ends. CDR3 length: 15 amino acids. The CDR3 spells CASSPSIDSDEKLFF. CDR3 DNA sequence: TGTGCCAGCTCACCATCTATCGACAGTGACGAAAAACTGTTTTTT.

This clone was detected a few times. This chain connects TRBV11-2 to TRBJ1-2, with 7 positions matching TRBD1. The V gene end was trimmed by 7 bases and the J gene end by 4 bases; junction bases not matched to a gene: 6. The CDR3 extends over 13 amino acids. The germline gives CDR1 SGHAT, CDR2 FQNNGV. CDR3 in DNA: TGTGCCAGCACCCGACAGGGCGGCTATGGCTACACCTTC. Translated: CASTRQGGYGYTF.

This clone counts as medium-sized. The DNA of the CDR3 is TGTGCCAGCAGCTTCTCCGGACTAGCCCAAGAGACCCAGTACTTC. Its translation is CASSFSGLAQETQYF. V gene TRBV7-6 combines with J gene TRBJ2-5; 8 positions match TRBD2. The CDR3 runs 15 residues. Germline V gene data show CDR1 as SGHVS and CDR2 as FNYEAQ. J lost 1 base, V lost 3 bases, and 4 bases had no gene match.

This clone was picked up a small number of times. The chain joins TRBV4-2 to TRBJ2-7; 7 bases fit TRBD1. Trimming at V came to 5 bases and at J to 4 bases, leaving 8 bases not matched to a gene. The CDR3 loop spans 14 amino acids. Germline V gives CDR1 LGHNA, CDR2 YNFKEQ. The chain's CDR3 is CASSFDRVRYEQYF. CDR3 in DNA: TGTGCCAGCAGCTTCGACAGGGTAAGGTACGAGCAGTACTTC.

The rearrangement uses TRBV13 and TRBJ2-2, with TRBD2 identical over 15 bases. Germline V gives CDR1 PRHDT, CDR2 FYEKMQ (reference sequence). This CDR3 region has 20 residues. Trimming cost V 0 bases and J 2 bases; bases outside gene matches: 7. The CDR3 DNA reads as TGTGCCAGCAGCTTAGGTCGTCCGGGACTAGCGGGGGGAAACACCGGGGAGCTGTTTTTT. This translates into CASSLGRPGLAGGNTGELFF.

The chain combines TRBV11-1 with TRBJ1-2; 11 nucleotides match TRBD1. Germline assignment: CDR1 SGHAT and CDR2 FQDESV (reference sequence). The CDR3 has 14 amino acids. V gave up 4 bases and J gave up 6 bases; unmatched junction bases: 4. CDR3: CASSSGQGVDGYTF. The CDR3 nucleotides read TGTGCCAGCAGCTCGGGACAGGGGGTCGATGGCTACACCTTC.

The chain uses TRBV28 and TRBJ1-6, with no clear D. The germline V gene encodes CDR1 MDHEN and CDR2 SYDVKM. V was shortened by 3 bases and J by 9 bases, with 9 bases between the two germline ends. CDR3 length: 13 amino acids. The CDR3 DNA reads TGTGCCAGCAGTTTGGACGGATTTTCACCCCTCCACTTT. It specifies CASSLDGFSPLHF. The full variable domain, in which reference TRBV28 and TRBJ1-6 provide the parts outside the CDR3, is DVKVTQSSRYLVKRTGEKVFLECVQDMDHENMFWYRQDPGLGLRLIYFSYDVKMKEKGDIPEGYSVSREKKERFSLILESASTNQTSMYLCASSLDGFSPLHFGNGTRLTVT.

This clone was seen a handful of times. The V and J genes are TRBV11-2 and TRBJ2-5, with D hard to call. Germline V gives CDR1 SGHAT, CDR2 FQNNGV. The CDR3 runs to 13 residues. V was pared by 5 bases and J by 2 bases, with 9 bases between. The CDR3 DNA sequence: TGTGCCAGCAGCCTCGACTGGCAAGAGACCCAGTACTTC. Protein: CASSLDWQETQYF.

V is TRBV7-3 and J is TRBJ1-5, with no clear D. Germline CDR1 and CDR2: SGHTA and FQGTGA. V was shortened by 4 bases and J by 5 bases, with 12 bases between the two germline ends. The length of the CDR3 is 14 residues. CDR3 loop: CASSSRWGDQPQHF. The CDR3, as DNA: TGTGCCAGCAGCTCGAGGTGGGGTGATCAGCCCCAGCATTTT.

This sequence joins TRBV21-1 and TRBJ1-4. TRBV21-1 represents a pseudogene. The CDR3 extends over 18 amino acids. The CDR3 region is CASSIRLAYKVHNEKLFF. CDR3 sequence (DNA): TGTGCCAGCAGTATACGTCTAGCTTACAAGGTGCATAATGAAAAACTGTTTTTT.

The rearrangement uses TRBV27 and TRBJ1-2; D remains ambiguous. The V gene's germline CDR1 is MNHEY and CDR2 SMNVEV (reference sequence). V dropped 2 bases and J dropped 8 bases, with 18 bases sitting between them. The CDR3 has 15 amino acids. The CDR3: CASSLRPGRFKGYTF. CDR3 coding DNA: TGTGCCAGCAGTTTACGTCCGGGGAGGTTTAAAGGCTACACCTTC.